What follows are 10 T cell receptor beta chains derived from one specimen sequenced in a study of T cell responses to AZD1222 COVID-19 vaccine. The protocol was immunoSEQ multiplex PCR, while the TCRdb copy is restricted to in-frame clones and leaves out a portion. Here the sample spans 120,000 or so clones, 85% to 90% being singletons. Specimen: peripheral blood, collected 28 days after the second AZD1222 dose. These receptors originate from an adult who received the AZD1222 COVID-19 vaccine.

The CDR3 is CASSESVGGNSPLHF. The CDR3 bases are TGTGCCAGCAGTGAATCCGTAGGAGGGAATTCACCCCTCCACTTT. The chain links TRBV25-1 to TRBJ1-6; unclear D gene. Germline V lookup: CDR1 MGHDK, CDR2 SYGVNS. V was clipped by 1 base and J by 7 bases, with 11 bases between them. The CDR3 totals 15 residues.

This chain uses TRBV12-5 with TRBJ2-7; D gene uncertain. The V end lost 1 base, the J end lost 13 bases, and 14 bases lay between the germline ends. Germline-derived CDR1 and CDR2 are LGHNT and FRNRAP. The CDR3 extends over 12 amino acids. As DNA, the CDR3 is TGTGCTAGTGGTTTGGGCCGTAATCCCGCTTACTTC. This translates into CASGLGRNPAYF. Together with reference TRBV12-5 and TRBJ2-7, the CDR3 gives the full variable domain: DARVTQTPRHKVTEMGQEVTMRCQPILGHNTVFWYRQTMMQGLELLAYFRNRAPLDDSGMPKDRFSAEMPDATLATLKIQPSEPRDSAVYFCASGLGRNPAYFGPGTRLTVT.

This rearrangement joins TRBV10-3 to TRBJ2-5; D perhaps matches TRBD1 (5 bases). CDR1 and CDR2 from the germline V gene are ENHRY and SYGVKD. V lost 1 base and J 4 bases, leaving 16 bases between the germline ends. The CDR3 length is 16 residues. The CDR3 reads CAISEWGPGLVETQYF. The DNA of the CDR3 is TGTGCCATCAGTGAGTGGGGCCCCGGGTTGGTAGAGACCCAGTACTTC.

The CDR3 region has the DNA TGTGCCAGCAGTTACCCCGGGGGTGGGATCGATGAGCAGTTCTTC. This encodes CASSYPGGGIDEQFF. The rearrangement uses TRBV6-6 and TRBJ2-1; D is possibly TRBD2 (6 bases). CDR1 is MNHNY and CDR2 is SVGAGI in the germline V gene (reference sequence). Trimming removed 2 bases at V and 8 bases at J, with 16 bases between. CDR3 size: 15 residues.

The genes are TRBV21-1 and TRBJ1-3; TRBD1, as called in the table, went unchecked against the DNA. TRBV21-1 is marked as a pseudogene. The CDR3 totals 18 residues. CDR3 sequence (DNA): TGTGCCAGCAGCAAAAGCCGGACAGGGCCCGCCTCTGGAAACACCATATATTTT. Encoded protein: CASSKSRTGPASGNTIYF.

The rearrangement joins TRBV10-3 to TRBJ1-5; TRBD1 aligns across 9 bases. Germline CDR1 ENHRY, CDR2 SYGVKD. V lost 6 bases, J lost 4 bases, and 1 base stayed unmatched. This CDR3 contains 13 residues. CDR3 sequence reads: CAIRDRGNQPQHF. DNA for the CDR3: TGTGCCATCAGGGACAGGGGTAATCAGCCCCAGCATTTT.

This clone was recorded only once. Other DNA sequences in this sample translate to the same CDR3. The V gene is TRBV12-3 or TRBV12-4, the J gene TRBJ1-1; D not resolved. CDR3 length: 13 residues. V shed 1 base and J shed 1 base, with 4 bases lying between them. Here the CDR3 reads CASSLGGNTEAFF. The CDR3 DNA reads TGTGCCAGCAGTTTAGGTGGGAACACTGAAGCTTTCTTT.

This clone was counted once. The chain employs TRBV10-1 and TRBJ2-1; D is uncertain. V was shortened by 2 bases and J by 1 base, with 6 bases between the two germline ends. The CDR3 is 14 amino acids. Germline assignment: CDR1 WNHNN and CDR2 SYGVQD (reference sequence). The CDR3 nucleotides read TGCGCCAGCAGTGAGGGGCAGTCCTACAATGAGCAGTTCTTC. Its protein is CASSEGQSYNEQFF.

The chain has TRBV5-1 and TRBJ2-2, with D possibly matching TRBD1 (6 bases). The CDR3 is 15 amino acids. V gave up 6 bases and J gave up 1 base, with 13 bases separating them. Germline V lookup: CDR1 SGHRS, CDR2 YFSETQ. The CDR3 reads CASTIGTLNTGELFF. DNA for the CDR3: TGCGCCAGCACCATTGGGACACTGAACACCGGGGAGCTGTTTTTT.

This chain joins TRBV6-5 and TRBJ2-2; tentative D call: TRBD1 (5 bases). This CDR3 region has 13 residues. The germline V and J ends were trimmed by 7 bases and 4 bases, with 10 bases remaining between them. Germline assignment: CDR1 MNHEY and CDR2 SVGAGI. The CDR3 is CASIRQGTGELFF. In DNA form, the CDR3 reads TGTGCCAGCATTCGGCAGGGCACCGGGGAGCTGTTTTTT.